This TCR beta chain appears in the sequencing data of a study of OX40 agonist ivuxolimab in advanced cancers. Study-wide context: Patients took ivuxolimab, an agonistic anti-OX40 (CD134) antibody. Antecedent anti-PD-1, anti-PD-L1 or anti-CTLA-4 therapy was permissible, with roughly 36% having received some.

CDR1 is MNHNS and CDR2 is SASEGT in the germline V gene. There are 16 residues in the CDR3. V gave up 2 bases and J gave up 3 bases, with 14 bases separating them. Only in-frame clones appear in the TCRdb table, and some are missing; sequencing was by immunoSEQ multiplex PCR. The sample shows around 84,000 clones, roughly nine tenths of them seen only once. Collection of blood occurred at baseline, at cycle 4 day 1, and at cycle 7 day 1. This receptor was identified in an adult with an advanced solid tumor such as melanoma, head and neck, liver or kidney cancer. The chain links TRBV6-1 to TRBJ2-1, with D uncertain. This specimen was CD4+ or CD8+ T cells sorted from blood, taken in a trial of the OX40 agonist ivuxolimab. DNA of the CDR3: TGTGCCAGCAGTGAAAGCGTGGGCCGGATCTACAATGAGCAGTTCTTC. It specifies CASSESVGRIYNEQFF.